The sample holds one count of the clone carrying this T cell receptor beta chain. Its antigen is not known. The CDR3 sequence is 15 residues long. V was cut by 2 bases and J by 2 bases, with 10 bases left in between. Germline lookup yields CDR1 MDHEN and CDR2 SYDVKM. Profiled with immunoSEQ multiplex PCR; TCRdb holds only in-frame clones, not every one. The sample includes about 100,000 clones, 80% to 95% of them seen just once. These data originate in a study of T cell responses to AZD1222 COVID-19 vaccine. Overall study results and limits: At baseline, just 5 or 6 AZD1222 recipients tested seropositive. Donors in the cohort were predominantly white British and more often female, and clonal diversity was possibly underestimated. Spike-specific TCR breadth rose after two AZD1222 doses, and depth rose as well.

The TCR originated in an adult in good health. The sequences come from peripheral blood, collected on day 0 of AZD1222 vaccination. The chain links TRBV28 to TRBJ1-3; D might be TRBD1 (5 bases). CDR3 amino acids: CASSLGKGAGNTIYF. The CDR3 coding sequence is TGTGCCAGCAGTTTAGGAAAAGGGGCTGGAAACACCATATATTTT.